Sequencing of this T cell receptor beta chain was carried out in a study of identical twins. TCRdb re-analysed the 5' RACE reads in MiXCR, keeping a single row per CDR3 protein. This table holds some 630,000 distinct CDR3 sequences, about 7.1% found once. Per germline, CDR1 SGHRS and CDR2 YFSETQ. This CDR3 comprises 13 residues. These records were also assigned to another study, of yellow fever vaccine responses in identical twins. That work contributes: A vaccine T cell response that seemed partly convergent and partly personalized was reported in twins.

The V and J genes are TRBV5-1 and TRBJ2-2; the D is unclear. The material sequenced was PBMCs. The clonotype was recovered from a woman in her late teens or twenties in good health. In nucleotides, the CDR3 is TGCGCTAACCGGAGTCCCGACACCGGGGAGCTGTTTTTT. This translates into CANRSPDTGELFF. Full variable domain (missing parts from reference TRBV5-1 and TRBJ2-2): KAGVTQTPRYLIKTRGQQVTLSCSPISGHRSVSWYQQTPGQGLQFLFEYFSETQRNKGNFPGRFSGRQFSNSRSEMNVSTLELGDSALYLCANRSPDTGELFFGEGSRLTVL.